Below, one TCR beta chain is given with its context. Antigen unknown. This record belongs to a study of CD8+ T cells in alopecia areata. The authors extracted RNA and reverse transcribed it into cDNA as the sequencing template. Generated by immunoSEQ multiplex PCR, the TCRdb table keeps only in-frame clones and is missing some. The top ten hold about 0.94% of the sample, which has under 200,000 clones, about two thirds seen once. Described treatment: oral pan-JAK inhibitor, 5-10 mg twice daily. Specimens obtained from alopecia areata patients comprised lesional scalp punch biopsies and peripheral blood. The germline gives CDR1 MGHDK, CDR2 SYGVNS. The CDR3 is 12 residues long. V shed 7 bases and J shed 5 bases, with 8 bases lying between them. Broader study findings: Relative to mice, TCR sharing across patients was less clear, a difference possibly HLA-related.

Specimen: CD4+ T cells sorted from blood, collected at week 4, from a patient treated with tofacitinib. The sequence was collected from a human donor with alopecia areata. The chain has TRBV25-1 and TRBJ1-4; D is undetermined. CDR3 protein: CASNRPNEKLFF. The CDR3 bases are TGTGCCAGCAACCGCCCCAATGAAAAACTGTTTTTT.